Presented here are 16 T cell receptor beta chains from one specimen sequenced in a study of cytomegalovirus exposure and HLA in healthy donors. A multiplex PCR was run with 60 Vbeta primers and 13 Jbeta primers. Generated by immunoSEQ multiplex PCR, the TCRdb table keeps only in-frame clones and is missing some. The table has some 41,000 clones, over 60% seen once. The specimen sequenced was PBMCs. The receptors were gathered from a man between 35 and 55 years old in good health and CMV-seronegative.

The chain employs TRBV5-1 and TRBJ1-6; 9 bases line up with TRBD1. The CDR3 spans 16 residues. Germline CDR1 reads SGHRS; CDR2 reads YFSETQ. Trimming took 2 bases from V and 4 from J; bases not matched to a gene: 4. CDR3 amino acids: CASSFGTGSYNSPLHF. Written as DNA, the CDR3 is TGCGCCAGCAGCTTTGGGACAGGGTCATATAATTCACCCCTCCACTTT.

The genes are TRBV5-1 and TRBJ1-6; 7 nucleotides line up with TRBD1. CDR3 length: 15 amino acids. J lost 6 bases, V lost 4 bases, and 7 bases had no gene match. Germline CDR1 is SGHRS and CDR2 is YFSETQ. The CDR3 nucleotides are TGCGCCAGCAGCCCTCGGGAGGGGGCTAATTCACCCCTCCACTTT. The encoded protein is CASSPREGANSPLHF.

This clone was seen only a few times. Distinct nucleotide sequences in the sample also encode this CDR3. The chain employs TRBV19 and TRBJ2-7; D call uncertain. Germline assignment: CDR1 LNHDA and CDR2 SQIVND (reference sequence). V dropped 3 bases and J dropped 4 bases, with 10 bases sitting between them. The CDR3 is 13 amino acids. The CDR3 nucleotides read TGTGCCAGTAGTATTGACTCCGGGTACGAGCAGTACTTC. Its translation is CASSIDSGYEQYF.

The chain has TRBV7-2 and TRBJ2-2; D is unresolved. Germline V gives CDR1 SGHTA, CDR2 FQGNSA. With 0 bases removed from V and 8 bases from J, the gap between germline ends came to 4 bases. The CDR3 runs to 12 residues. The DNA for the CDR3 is TGTGCCAGCAGCTTAGCGGCAGGGGAGCTGTTTTTT. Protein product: CASSLAAGELFF.

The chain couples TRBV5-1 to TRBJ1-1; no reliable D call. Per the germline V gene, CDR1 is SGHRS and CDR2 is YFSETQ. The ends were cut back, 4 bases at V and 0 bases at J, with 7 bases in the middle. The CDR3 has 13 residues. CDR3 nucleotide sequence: TGCGCCAGCAGCCTGAGGTTGAACACTGAAGCTTTCTTT. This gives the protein CASSLRLNTEAFF.

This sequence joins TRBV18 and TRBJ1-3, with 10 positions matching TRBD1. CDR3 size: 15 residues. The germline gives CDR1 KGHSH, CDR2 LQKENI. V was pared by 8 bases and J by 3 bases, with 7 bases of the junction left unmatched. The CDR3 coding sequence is TGTGCCAGCGAAGAGACAGGGGGCGGTGGAAACACCATATATTTT. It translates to CASEETGGGGNTIYF.

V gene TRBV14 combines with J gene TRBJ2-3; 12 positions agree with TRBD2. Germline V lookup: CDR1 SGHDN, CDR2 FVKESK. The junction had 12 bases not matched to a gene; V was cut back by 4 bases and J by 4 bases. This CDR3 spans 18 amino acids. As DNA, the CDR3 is TGTGCCAGCAGCCGCCGGACTAGCGGGGTTTTCGCGCCAGATACGCAGTATTTT. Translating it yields CASSRRTSGVFAPDTQYF.

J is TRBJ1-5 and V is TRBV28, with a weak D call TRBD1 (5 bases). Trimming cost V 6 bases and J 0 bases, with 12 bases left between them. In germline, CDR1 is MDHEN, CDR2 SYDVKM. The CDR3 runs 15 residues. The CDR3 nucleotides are TGTGCCAGCAGCTCCGACAGCCATAGCAATCAGCCCCAGCATTTT. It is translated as CASSSDSHSNQPQHF.

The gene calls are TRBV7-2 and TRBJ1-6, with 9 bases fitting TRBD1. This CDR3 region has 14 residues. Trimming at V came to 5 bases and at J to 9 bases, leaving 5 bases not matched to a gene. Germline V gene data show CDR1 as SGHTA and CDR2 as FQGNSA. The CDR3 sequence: CASSPQGAGSPLHF. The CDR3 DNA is TGTGCCAGCAGCCCACAGGGGGCAGGTTCACCCCTCCACTTT. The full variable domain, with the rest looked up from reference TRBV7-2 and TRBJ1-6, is GAGVSQSPSNKVTEKGKDVELRCDPISGHTALYWYRQSLGQGLEFLIYFQGNSAPDKSGLPSDRFSAERTGGSVSTLTIQRTQQEDSAVYLCASSPQGAGSPLHFGNGTRLTVT.

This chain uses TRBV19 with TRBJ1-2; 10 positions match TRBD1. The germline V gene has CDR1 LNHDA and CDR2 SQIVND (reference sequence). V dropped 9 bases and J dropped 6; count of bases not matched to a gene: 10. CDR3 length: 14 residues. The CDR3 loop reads CASLPSGQGDGYTF. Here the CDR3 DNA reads TGTGCCAGCCTACCTAGTGGACAGGGGGATGGCTACACCTTC.

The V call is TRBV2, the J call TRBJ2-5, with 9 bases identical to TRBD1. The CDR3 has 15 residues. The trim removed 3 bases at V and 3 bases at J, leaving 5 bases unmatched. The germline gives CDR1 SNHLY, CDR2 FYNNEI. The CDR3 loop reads CASSDPWDREETQYF. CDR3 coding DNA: TGTGCCAGCAGTGATCCCTGGGACAGGGAAGAGACCCAGTACTTC.

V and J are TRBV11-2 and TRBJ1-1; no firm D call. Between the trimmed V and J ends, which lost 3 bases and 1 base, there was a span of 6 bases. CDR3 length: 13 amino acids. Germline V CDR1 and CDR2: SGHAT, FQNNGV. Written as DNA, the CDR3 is TGTGCCAGCAGCTTTAGTGCGAACACTGAAGCTTTCTTT. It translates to CASSFSANTEAFF.

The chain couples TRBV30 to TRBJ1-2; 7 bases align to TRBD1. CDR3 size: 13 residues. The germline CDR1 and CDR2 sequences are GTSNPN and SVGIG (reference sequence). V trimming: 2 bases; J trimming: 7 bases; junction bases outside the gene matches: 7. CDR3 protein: CAWSKTGVGGYTF. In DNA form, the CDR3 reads TGTGCCTGGAGTAAAACAGGGGTGGGTGGCTACACCTTC.

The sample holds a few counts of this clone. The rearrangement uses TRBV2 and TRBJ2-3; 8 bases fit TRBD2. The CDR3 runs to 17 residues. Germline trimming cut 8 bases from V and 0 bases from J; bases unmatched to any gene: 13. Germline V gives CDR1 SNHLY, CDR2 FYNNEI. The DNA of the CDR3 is TGTGCCAGCTTGGGTCCGGGGGGGGCCTCCAGCACAGATACGCAGTATTTT. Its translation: CASLGPGGASSTDTQYF.

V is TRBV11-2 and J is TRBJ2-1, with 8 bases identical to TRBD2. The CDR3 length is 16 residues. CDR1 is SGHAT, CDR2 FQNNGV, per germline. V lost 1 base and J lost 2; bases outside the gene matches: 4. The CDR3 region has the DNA TGTGCCAGCAGCTTAGCGGGAGGGGTCACCTACAATGAGCAGTTCTTC. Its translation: CASSLAGGVTYNEQFF.

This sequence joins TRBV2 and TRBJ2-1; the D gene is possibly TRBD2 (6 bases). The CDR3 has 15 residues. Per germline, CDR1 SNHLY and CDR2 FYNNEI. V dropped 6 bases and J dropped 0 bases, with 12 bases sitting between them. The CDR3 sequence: CASSRDLSSYNEQFF. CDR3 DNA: TGTGCCAGCAGCCGGGACTTAAGCTCCTACAATGAGCAGTTCTTC.